This TCR beta chain was retrieved from a study of blood T cell repertoires in COVID-19. Study-level background: Whether acute or convalescent, the COVID-19 samples came from the United States, Italy and Spain. T cells, B-cell-depleted T cells, or PBMCs supplied cDNA or gDNA.

In the original workflow: Amplified reference gene primers provided the basis for estimating nucleated cell counts. The protocol was immunoSEQ multiplex PCR, while the TCRdb copy is restricted to in-frame clones and leaves out a portion. V and J calls and clone size are as listed in that table; D and trimming were resolved from the DNA. The sample shows some 250,000 clones, about 86% of them seen only once. The cohort comprised adults aged roughly 18 to 100 years residing in 20 to 30 US areas. The V gene's germline CDR1 is LNHDA and CDR2 SQIVND (reference sequence). The junction had 8 bases not matched to a gene; V was cut back by 3 bases and J by 3 bases. The CDR3 extends over 15 amino acids.

The genes are TRBV19 and TRBJ2-7, with 7 bases fitting TRBD1. The sequence derives from a woman in her forties with acute COVID-19. The material sequenced was PBMCs or T cells enriched from blood (not recorded which). CDR3 protein: CASSMMGQTHYEQYF. CDR3 sequence (DNA): TGTGCCAGTAGTATGATGGGACAGACCCACTACGAGCAGTACTTC.